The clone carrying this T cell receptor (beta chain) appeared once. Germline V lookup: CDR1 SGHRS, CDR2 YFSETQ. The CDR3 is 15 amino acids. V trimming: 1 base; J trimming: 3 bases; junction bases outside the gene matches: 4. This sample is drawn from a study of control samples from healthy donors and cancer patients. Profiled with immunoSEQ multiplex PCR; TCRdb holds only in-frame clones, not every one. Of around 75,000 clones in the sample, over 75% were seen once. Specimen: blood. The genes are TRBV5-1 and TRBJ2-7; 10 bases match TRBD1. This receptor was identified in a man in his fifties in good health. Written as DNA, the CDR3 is TGCGCCAGCAGCTTGCTTGGACAGGGGGGCTACGAGCAGTACTTC. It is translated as CASSLLGQGGYEQYF. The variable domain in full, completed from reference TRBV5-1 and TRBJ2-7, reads KAGVTQTPRYLIKTRGQQVTLSCSPISGHRSVSWYQQTPGQGLQFLFEYFSETQRNKGNFPGRFSGRQFSNSRSEMNVSTLELGDSALYLCASSLLGQGGYEQYFGPGTRLTVT.